This TCR beta chain was observed in a study of technical replicates of blood from four donors. Libraries were prepared by immunoSEQ multiplex PCR; TCRdb keeps only in-frame clonotypes and omits some of them. Counted here are tens of thousands of clones, roughly 96% occurring once; the ten biggest clones make up approximately 0.2%. This clone was recorded only once. The origin of this receptor is a human donor in good health. Sequenced input: T cells isolated from PBMCs.

The CDR3 spells CASSGTSGKETQYF. The CDR3 DNA reads TGTGCCAGCAGCGGGACTAGCGGGAAAGAGACCCAGTACTTC. The chain carries TRBV2 and TRBJ2-5, with TRBD2 matching over 13 bases. This CDR3 spans 14 amino acids. The germline V gene has CDR1 SNHLY and CDR2 FYNNEI. The J segment lost 3 bases and the V segment lost 6 bases, leaving 1 base of the junction unmatched.